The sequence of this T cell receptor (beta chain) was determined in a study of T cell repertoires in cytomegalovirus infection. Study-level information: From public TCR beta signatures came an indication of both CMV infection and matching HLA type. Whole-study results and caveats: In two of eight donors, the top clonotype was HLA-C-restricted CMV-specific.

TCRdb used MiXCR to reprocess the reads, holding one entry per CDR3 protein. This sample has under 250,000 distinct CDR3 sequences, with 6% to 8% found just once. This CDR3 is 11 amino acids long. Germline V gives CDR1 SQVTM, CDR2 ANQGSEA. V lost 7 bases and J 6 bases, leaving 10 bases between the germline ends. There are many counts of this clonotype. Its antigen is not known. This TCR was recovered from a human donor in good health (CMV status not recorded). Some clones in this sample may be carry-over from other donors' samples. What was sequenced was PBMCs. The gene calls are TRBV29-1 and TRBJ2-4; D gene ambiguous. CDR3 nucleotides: TGCAGCGCCGGCCCGCCAAACATTCAGTACTTC. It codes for CSAGPPNIQYF.